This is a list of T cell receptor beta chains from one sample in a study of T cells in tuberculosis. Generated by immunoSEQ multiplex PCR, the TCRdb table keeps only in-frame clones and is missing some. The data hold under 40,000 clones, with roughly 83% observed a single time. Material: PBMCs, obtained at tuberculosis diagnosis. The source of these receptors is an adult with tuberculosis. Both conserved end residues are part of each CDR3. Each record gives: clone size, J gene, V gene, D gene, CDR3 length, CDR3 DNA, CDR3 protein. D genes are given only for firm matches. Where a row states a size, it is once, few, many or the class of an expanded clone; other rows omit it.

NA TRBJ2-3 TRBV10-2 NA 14 TGCGCCAGCAATGGCAGGCGAAGCACAGATACGCAGTATTTT CASNGRRSTDTQYF
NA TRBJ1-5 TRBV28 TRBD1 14 TGTGCCAGCAGTTTATCACAGGGGAGTCAGCCCCAGCATTTT CASSLSQGSQPQHF
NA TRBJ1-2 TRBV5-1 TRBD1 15 TGCGCCAGCAGCCAAGGACAGGTCCAAACCTATGGCTACACCTTC CASSQGQVQTYGYTF
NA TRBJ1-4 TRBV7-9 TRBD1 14 TGTGCCAGCAGCCTTCTGGGACAGGGAGATAAACTGTTTTTT CASSLLGQGDKLFF
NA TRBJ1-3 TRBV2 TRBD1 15 TGTGCCAGCAGTGATACAGGGGGCTCTGGAAACACCATATATTTT CASSDTGGSGNTIYF
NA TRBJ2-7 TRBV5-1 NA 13 TGCGCCAGCAACTACGACTCGCGCTACGAGCAGTACTTC CASNYDSRYEQYF
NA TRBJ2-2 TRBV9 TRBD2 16 TGTGCCAGCAGCGCCTGGACTAGCGGGGGCCGCGGGGAGCTGTTTTTT CASSAWTSGGRGELFF
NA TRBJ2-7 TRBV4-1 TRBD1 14 TGCGCCAGCAGCCAACCCGGGACAGTGGACGAGCAGTACTTC CASSQPGTVDEQYF
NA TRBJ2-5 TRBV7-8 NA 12 TGTGCCAGCACCCTAGGTACCGGGACCCAGTACTTC CASTLGTGTQYF
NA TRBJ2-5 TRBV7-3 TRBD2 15 TGTGCCAGCAGCTTAACAGGCGGACTAGCTGAGACCCAGTACTTC CASSLTGGLAETQYF
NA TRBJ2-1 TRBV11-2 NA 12 TGTGCCAGCAGCTTGCGACAGAATGAGCAGTTCTTC CASSLRQNEQFF
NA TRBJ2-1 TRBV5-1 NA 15 TGCGCCAGCAGCTTGGCCCTTGGGGGGACTGATGAGCAGTTCTTC CASSLALGGTDEQFF
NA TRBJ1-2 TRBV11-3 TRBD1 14 TGTGCCAGCAGCCCCTACAGGGGTGGCTATGGCTACACCTTC CASSPYRGGYGYTF
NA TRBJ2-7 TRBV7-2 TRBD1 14 TGTGCCAGCAGCTTGGACAGGGGATCCTACGAGCAGTACTTC CASSLDRGSYEQYF
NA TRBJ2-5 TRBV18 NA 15 TGTGCCAGCTCACCACCCGTACAGGGTGCGGAGACCCAGTACTTC CASSPPVQGAETQYF
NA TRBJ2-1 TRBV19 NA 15 TGTGCCAGTAGCGGTGGGCTCGCACCTTACAATGAGCAGTTCTTC CASSGGLAPYNEQFF
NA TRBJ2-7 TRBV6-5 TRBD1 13 TGTGCCAGCAGTTCCGACAGGGTGAACGAGCAGTACTTC CASSSDRVNEQYF
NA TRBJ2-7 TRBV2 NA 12 TGTGCCAGCAGTCCGGGAGCCCACGAGCAGTACTTC CASSPGAHEQYF
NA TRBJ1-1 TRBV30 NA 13 TGTGCCTGGGGATTGGGAGTCGGCACTGAAGCTTTCTTT CAWGLGVGTEAFF
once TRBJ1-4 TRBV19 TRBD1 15 TGTGCCAGTAGGCTCCAGGGGGGAAATAATGAAAAACTGTTTTTT CASRLQGGNNEKLFF
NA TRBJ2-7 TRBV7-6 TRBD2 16 TGTGCCAGCAGCTTATTGACTAGCGGCGAACCCTACGTGCAGTACTTC CASSLLTSGEPYVQYF
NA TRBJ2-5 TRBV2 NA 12 TGTGCCAGCCGGGACAATCAAGAGACCCAGTACTTC CASRDNQETQYF
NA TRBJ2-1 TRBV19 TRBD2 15 TGTGCCAGTAGTATTCGGGGGGGTATCTACAATGAGCAGTTCTTC CASSIRGGIYNEQFF
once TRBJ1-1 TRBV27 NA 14 TGTGCCAGCAGTACTATAGAGAGGAACACTGAAGCTTTCTTT CASSTIERNTEAFF